The 27 T cell receptor beta chains given below trace back to one sample, sequenced in a study of blood T cell repertoires in COVID-19. Clones were read by immunoSEQ multiplex PCR, and TCRdb kept only the in-frame ones, dropping some. The sample yields a few hundred thousand clones, approximately 90% seen once. Sequenced input: peripheral blood. These receptors all come from a man in his fifties or sixties who had recovered from COVID-19.

This clone was detected a few times. V is TRBV5-1 and J is TRBJ2-7; the D gene is possibly TRBD2 (7 bases). The germline V and J ends were trimmed by 1 base and 5 bases, with 13 bases remaining between them. The CDR3 sequence is 14 residues long. In germline, CDR1 is SGHRS, CDR2 YFSETQ. The CDR3: CASSLRGGPNEQYF. The CDR3 nucleotides are TGCGCCAGCAGCTTGAGGGGGGGCCCCAACGAGCAGTACTTC.

CDR3 amino acids: CASSQGDRKVPDTQYF. CDR3 bases: TGTGCCAGCAGCCAAGGGGACAGAAAGGTTCCAGATACGCAGTATTTT. The chain employs TRBV4-2 and TRBJ2-3; the match to TRBD1 covers 7 bases. Germline V gene sequence: CDR1 LGHNA, CDR2 YNFKEQ. The V segment lost 1 base and the J segment 4 bases; nucleotides outside the gene matches: 8. The CDR3 contains 16 residues.

The chain combines TRBV19 with TRBJ2-7; 8 bases map to TRBD1. Germline V gene lookup returns CDR1 LNHDA and CDR2 SQIVND (reference sequence). With 4 bases clipped from V and 4 bases from J, the junction kept 3 bases outside the gene matches. The length of the CDR3 is 13 residues. In DNA form, the CDR3 reads TGTGCCAGTAGTACCAGGGGGCCGTACGAGCAGTACTTC. It encodes CASSTRGPYEQYF.

This chain connects TRBV7-8 to TRBJ2-7; no definite D call. Trimming took off 5 bases at V and 5 bases at J, with 10 bases between the two ends. Germline V gene data show CDR1 as SGHVS and CDR2 as FQNEAQ. The CDR3 spans 12 residues. CDR3 nucleotides: TGTGCCAGCAGCCCACCGAGGAACGAGCAGTACTTC. As protein: CASSPPRNEQYF. Full variable domain (missing parts from reference TRBV7-8 and TRBJ2-7): GAGVSQSPRYKVAKRGQDVALRCDPISGHVSLFWYQQALGQGPEFLTYFQNEAQLDKSGLPSDRFFAERPEGSVSTLKIQRTQQEDSAVYLCASSPPRNEQYFGPGTRLTVT.

The V and J genes are TRBV5-1 and TRBJ1-2; tentative D call: TRBD1 (5 bases). V lost 3 bases, J lost 3 bases, and 9 bases lay in between. The CDR3 loop spans 13 amino acids. Germline lookup yields CDR1 SGHRS and CDR2 YFSETQ. CDR3 loop: CASSSRGDYGYTF. The CDR3 DNA is TGCGCCAGCAGCTCCCGGGGGGACTATGGCTACACCTTC.

The chain employs TRBV3-1 (or the pseudogene TRBV3-2) and TRBJ1-1; possible D gene TRBD1, 6 bases. Germline lookup yields CDR1 LGHDT and CDR2 YNNKEL (reference sequence). V was trimmed by 4 bases and J by 6 bases, leaving 15 bases between them. The CDR3 length is 14 residues. The CDR3 DNA reads as TGTGCCAGCAGCCGGAACGTACAGGGCCCTGAAGCTTTCTTT. Translating gives CASSRNVQGPEAFF.

This clone was observed once. The chain recombines TRBV11-3 with TRBJ2-7; 9 nucleotides agree with TRBD1. Germline CDR1 and CDR2: SGHNT and YENEEA. This CDR3 comprises 17 residues. The J segment lost 2 bases and the V segment lost 2 bases, leaving 10 bases of the junction unmatched. The CDR3 spells CASSLNCVRDRAYEQYF. CDR3 sequence (DNA): TGTGCCAGCAGCTTAAATTGTGTGCGGGACAGGGCCTACGAGCAGTACTTC. The variable domain in full, completed from reference TRBV11-3 and TRBJ2-7, reads EAGVVQSPRYKIIEKKQPVAFWCNPISGHNTLYWYLQNLGQGPELLIRYENEEAVDDSQLPKDRFSAERLKGVDSTLKIQPAELGDSAVYLCASSLNCVRDRAYEQYFGPGTRLTVT.

The V gene is TRBV19, the J gene TRBJ1-5; D gene ambiguous. CDR3 length equals 12 residues. The germline CDR1 and CDR2 sequences are LNHDA and SQIVND (reference sequence). V was clipped by 7 bases and J by 0 bases, with 4 bases between them. In DNA form, the CDR3 reads TGTGCCAGTACAGTTAGCAATCAGCCCCAGCATTTT. It specifies CASTVSNQPQHF.

The chain couples TRBV7-8 to TRBJ1-1, with 7 bases identical to TRBD1. Germline CDR1 is SGHVS and CDR2 is FQNEAQ. V was pared by 1 base and J by 1 base, with 3 bases of the junction left unmatched. CDR3 size: 15 residues. CDR3 coding DNA: TGTGCCAGCAGCTTAGTAGGACAGGCGAACACTGAAGCTTTCTTT. This encodes CASSLVGQANTEAFF.

V and J are TRBV7-3 and TRBJ2-2; 7 bases are shared with TRBD2. The CDR3 length is 18 residues. Germline V gives CDR1 SGHTA, CDR2 FQGTGA. V shed 2 bases and J 7 bases; nucleotides not matched to a gene: 16. This CDR3 reads CASSLGKGGGYLHGELFF. The DNA of the CDR3 is TGTGCCAGCAGCTTAGGCAAGGGCGGGGGTTACCTCCACGGGGAGCTGTTTTTT.

The rearrangement uses TRBV6-1 and TRBJ2-7; 11 positions agree with TRBD1. Trimming took 3 bases from V and 3 from J; bases not matched to a gene: 4. The length of the CDR3 is 15 residues. CDR1 and CDR2 from the germline V gene are MNHNS and SASEGT. The CDR3 DNA sequence: TGTGCCAGCAGTGACCGGGACAGGGGGGTCTACGAGCAGTACTTC. Its protein is CASSDRDRGVYEQYF.

The chain combines TRBV5-1 with TRBJ2-7, with a possible D match to TRBD1 (5 bases). The length of the CDR3 is 11 residues. The ends were cut back, 9 bases at V and 6 bases at J, with 13 bases in the middle. Germline-derived CDR1 and CDR2 are SGHRS and YFSETQ. CDR3: CATFKGFEQYF. CDR3 in DNA: TGCGCCACCTTTAAGGGGTTCGAGCAGTACTTC.

J is TRBJ2-4 and V is TRBV13; D unclear. This CDR3 region has 16 residues. With 0 bases removed from V and 0 bases from J, the gap between germline ends came to 9 bases. Germline assignment: CDR1 PRHDT and CDR2 FYEKMQ (reference sequence). The CDR3: CASSLGPRLAKNIQYF. The CDR3 bases are TGTGCCAGCAGCTTAGGCCCCCGACTAGCCAAAAACATTCAGTACTTC.

CDR3 coding DNA: TGTGCCAGCAGTTCCCTCGGGACAGGGTTTGGCTACACCTTC. This translates into CASSSLGTGFGYTF. The genes are TRBV27 and TRBJ1-2; 9 bases match TRBD1. Germline V lookup: CDR1 MNHEY, CDR2 SMNVEV (reference sequence). This CDR3 contains 14 residues. V shed 4 bases, J shed 7 bases, and the junction held 7 bases outside the gene matches.

The chain uses TRBV6-5 and TRBJ2-3; a weak D match, TRBD2 (6 bases). The CDR3 totals 15 residues. Trimming pared 8 bases from V and 1 base from J, leaving 16 bases between. Germline V gene lookup returns CDR1 MNHEY and CDR2 SVGAGI. The CDR3 loop is CASSPGGTRTDTQYF. The CDR3 DNA reads as TGTGCCAGCTCCCCTGGAGGGACCCGCACAGATACGCAGTATTTT.

The rearrangement uses TRBV18 and TRBJ1-2; TRBD1 matches at 9 bases. V shed 3 bases and J 7 bases; nucleotides not matched to a gene: 6. Germline-derived CDR1 and CDR2 are KGHSH and LQKENI. The CDR3 consists of 14 residues. In DNA, the CDR3 is TGTGCCAGCTCACCTATGGGACAGGGTGGTGGCTACACCTTC. It is translated as CASSPMGQGGGYTF. The complete variable domain, with remaining parts taken from reference TRBV18 and TRBJ1-2, reads NAGVMQNPRHLVRRRGQEARLRCSPMKGHSHVYWYRQLPEEGLKFMVYLQKENIIDESGMPKERFSAEFPKEGPSILRIQQVVRGDSAAYFCASSPMGQGGGYTFGSGTRLTVV.

The sample holds a few counts of this clone. V is TRBV6-5 and J is TRBJ1-3; 8 nucleotides line up with TRBD1. The germline CDR1 and CDR2 sequences are MNHEY and SVGAGI. V dropped 4 bases and J dropped 4; count of bases not matched to a gene: 3. The CDR3 consists of 14 residues. The CDR3 here is CASSSDRGGNTIYF. DNA of the CDR3: TGTGCCAGCAGTTCCGACAGGGGAGGAAACACCATATATTTT.

This clone was recorded only once. V gene TRBV5-6 combines with J gene TRBJ1-2, with 10 bases identical to TRBD1. J gave up 2 bases and V 1 base, and 2 bases lay outside the gene matches. The CDR3 is 15 residues long. The V gene's germline CDR1 is SGHDT and CDR2 YYEEEE. In nucleotides, the CDR3 is TGTGCCAGCAGCTTGTGGGGACAGGGGAACTATGGCTACACCTTC. It yields the protein CASSLWGQGNYGYTF.

This clone was counted only a few times. The gene calls are TRBV27 and TRBJ1-4; D gene unclear. The CDR3 totals 12 residues. Trimming shortened V by 5 bases and J by 4 bases, and 5 bases separated the two germline ends. Germline assignment: CDR1 MNHEY and CDR2 SMNVEV (reference sequence). As DNA, the CDR3 is TGTGCCAGCAGTCCCAATAATGAAAAACTGTTTTTT. As protein: CASSPNNEKLFF.

The chain couples TRBV24-1 to TRBJ1-4; 9 bases match TRBD1. CDR1 and CDR2 from the germline V gene are KGHDR and SFDVKD. The CDR3 runs to 15 residues. With V trimmed by 5 bases and J by 8 bases, 8 bases remained unmatched. CDR3 loop: CATSASTGGREKLFF. Here the CDR3 DNA reads TGTGCCACCAGTGCCTCGACAGGGGGAAGAGAAAAACTGTTTTTT.

This clone was recorded at least ten times. The chain joins TRBV6-1 to TRBJ1-6; D remains ambiguous. Trimming cost V 3 bases and J 7 bases, with 10 bases left between them. The germline V gene has CDR1 MNHNS and CDR2 SASEGT. The CDR3 loop spans 14 amino acids. As DNA, the CDR3 is TGTGCCAGCAGTGAGGGCTTTCGAAATTCACCCCTCCACTTT. Translation: CASSEGFRNSPLHF.

This chain links TRBV6-5 with TRBJ1-2, with TRBD1 matching over 12 bases. CDR3 length equals 13 residues. Germline CDR1 and CDR2: MNHEY and SVGAGI. The junction had 2 bases not matched to a gene; V was cut back by 6 bases and J by 6 bases. The CDR3 spells CASRGTGGDGYTF. DNA for the CDR3: TGTGCCAGCAGGGGGACAGGGGGCGATGGCTACACCTTC.

The chain uses TRBV7-8 and TRBJ2-5; TRBD2 matches at 7 bases. The J segment lost 4 bases and the V segment lost 1 base, leaving 3 bases of the junction unmatched. The CDR3 loop spans 14 amino acids. Germline CDR1 is SGHVS and CDR2 is FQNEAQ. CDR3 nucleotide sequence: TGTGCCAGCAGCTTAGGGTCGGGAGGAGAGACCCAGTACTTC. It yields the protein CASSLGSGGETQYF.

The CDR3 nucleotides are TGTGCCAGCTCCCCCAGTAAAGGGGTTGATACGCAGTATTTT. Its protein product is CASSPSKGVDTQYF. This chain joins TRBV18 and TRBJ2-3, with TRBD1 as a possible D gene (5 bases). The CDR3 is 14 residues long. Trimming stripped 6 bases from V and 6 bases from J, with 16 bases between. CDR1 is KGHSH, CDR2 LQKENI, per germline. The full variable domain, in which reference TRBV18 and TRBJ2-3 provide the parts outside the CDR3, is NAGVMQNPRHLVRRRGQEARLRCSPMKGHSHVYWYRQLPEEGLKFMVYLQKENIIDESGMPKERFSAEFPKEGPSILRIQQVVRGDSAAYFCASSPSKGVDTQYFGPGTRLTVL.

The table lists this clone with a count of one. The genes are TRBV7-3 and TRBJ2-5; 8 bases agree with TRBD2. The V and J ends lost 6 bases and 3 bases, in that order; junction bases with no gene match: 6. The germline V gene encodes CDR1 SGHTA and CDR2 FQGTGA. The CDR3 extends over 14 amino acids. The CDR3 sequence is CASSSTSDEETQYF. The CDR3 DNA reads TGTGCCAGCAGTTCGACTAGCGATGAAGAGACCCAGTACTTC.

This clone appeared a single time. The chain uses TRBV19 and TRBJ2-3, with D maybe TRBD1 (5 bases). The length of the CDR3 is 16 residues. CDR1 and CDR2 (germline): LNHDA, SQIVND (reference sequence). Trimming shortened V by 4 bases and J by 2 bases, and 16 bases separated the two germline ends. CDR3 DNA sequence: TGTGCCAGTAGTAGAGAGACAGACGGTTTCACAGATACGCAGTATTTT. Translation: CASSRETDGFTDTQYF.

V gene TRBV30 combines with J gene TRBJ1-5; D not certain. The CDR3 covers 13 residues. In germline, CDR1 is GTSNPN, CDR2 SVGIG (reference sequence). With 1 base removed from V and 6 bases from J, the gap between germline ends came to 10 bases. The CDR3 bases are TGTGCCTGGAGTGATAGTGTGAGTCAGCCCCAGCATTTT. As protein: CAWSDSVSQPQHF.